One and the same sample provided the 31 T cell receptor beta chains below, sequenced in a study of OX40 agonist ivuxolimab in advanced cancers. Libraries were prepared through the immunoSEQ multiplex PCR assay. Here the immuneACCESS table is served through TCRdb, limited to in-frame sequences with V and J called. Missing clones are a known gap in these copies; in checked studies unresolved V genes cover under half, and the rest lacks a known reason. This sample lists nearly 80,000 clones; about 92% were detected once. Of the sample, 0.3% to 0.4% falls within the top ten clones. Source: CD4+ or CD8+ T cells sorted from blood, taken in a trial of the OX40 agonist ivuxolimab. Receptor source: an adult with an advanced solid tumor such as melanoma, head and neck, liver or kidney cancer.

Regarding this clone: The same CDR3 is also encoded by other DNA sequences in this sample. The DNA of the CDR3 is TGTGCCAGCAGCTTGTTGGGGACAGCAACTAATGAAAAACTGTTTTTT. Its translation: CASSLLGTATNEKLFF. This rearrangement joins TRBV5-6 to TRBJ1-4, with 7 bases aligning to TRBD1. Germline assignment: CDR1 SGHDT and CDR2 YYEEEE. The length of the CDR3 is 16 residues. Trimming at V came to 1 base and at J to 0 bases, leaving 3 bases not matched to a gene.

The chain recombines TRBV2 with TRBJ2-3; 8 bases map to TRBD2. The J segment lost 11 bases and the V segment lost 7 bases, leaving 8 bases of the junction unmatched. CDR1 and CDR2 from the germline V gene are SNHLY and FYNNEI. CDR3 length: 12 residues. CDR3 DNA sequence: TGTGCCAGCAACCCCTTAGCGGGGCTGCAGTATTTT. Translation: CASNPLAGLQYF. The whole variable domain, remainder taken from reference TRBV2 and TRBJ2-3, is EPEVTQTPSHQVTQMGQEVILRCVPISNHLYFYWYRQILGQKVEFLVSFYNNEISEKSEIFDDQFSVERPDGSNFTLKIRSTKLEDSAMYFCASNPLAGLQYFGPGTRLTVL.

This chain uses TRBV5-6 with TRBJ1-2, with unresolved D. V lost 7 bases and J lost 2, with 15 bases in between. The germline gives CDR1 SGHDT, CDR2 YYEEEE. The CDR3 length is 14 residues. CDR3 sequence (DNA): TGTGCCAGCTCCTTCGCCTCGGGGAACTATGGCTACACCTTC. It specifies CASSFASGNYGYTF.

The chain recombines TRBV13 with TRBJ2-4; D not resolved. Trimming removed 3 bases at V and 0 bases at J, with 15 bases between. CDR3 length: 17 residues. Germline assignment: CDR1 PRHDT and CDR2 FYEKMQ (reference sequence). The CDR3 protein is CASSFPQFGVAKNIQYF. The CDR3 coding sequence is TGTGCCAGCAGCTTCCCCCAGTTTGGCGTAGCCAAAAACATTCAGTACTTC.

The chain combines TRBV6-6 with TRBJ1-5; weak D call: TRBD1 (5 bases). The CDR3 has 16 residues. The germline V and J ends were trimmed by 6 bases and 1 base, with 16 bases remaining between them. The V gene's germline CDR1 is MNHNY and CDR2 SVGAGI (reference sequence). The CDR3 sequence is CASRIQQEQSNQPQHF. The DNA of the CDR3 is TGTGCCAGCAGAATACAACAGGAACAGAGCAATCAGCCCCAGCATTTT.

This chain uses TRBV2 with TRBJ1-1; D perhaps matches TRBD1 (6 bases). Germline V gives CDR1 SNHLY, CDR2 FYNNEI. The V end was cut by 11 bases, the J end by 0 bases, with 10 bases between. The CDR3 covers 12 residues. For the CDR3, the DNA is TGTGCCTCACAGGGAGTGAACACTGAAGCTTTCTTT. It codes for CASQGVNTEAFF.

The chain is built from TRBV19 and TRBJ2-7; 7 nucleotides line up with TRBD2. V lost 3 bases, J lost 3 bases, and 5 bases stayed unmatched. Germline CDR1 and CDR2: LNHDA and SQIVND (reference sequence). The CDR3 totals 14 residues. The CDR3 DNA is TGTGCCAGTAGTATTCCGGGACTAAACTACGAGCAGTACTTC. It codes for CASSIPGLNYEQYF.

The chain recombines TRBV28 with TRBJ2-6; D remains ambiguous. CDR3 size: 15 residues. The V and J ends lost 4 bases and 1 base respectively, with 8 bases between them. Germline CDR1 MDHEN, CDR2 SYDVKM. Written as DNA, the CDR3 is TGTGCCAGCAGTTCTCCGGCGTCTGGGGCCAACGTCCTGACTTTC. Translating gives CASSSPASGANVLTF.

V and J are TRBV30 and TRBJ1-5; D uncertain. V dropped 4 bases and J dropped 0 bases, with 10 bases sitting between them. Germline V CDR1 and CDR2: GTSNPN, SVGIG (reference sequence). This CDR3 contains 14 residues. The CDR3 DNA reads as TGTGCCTGGACCCGAGATAATAGCAATCAGCCCCAGCATTTT. Translating it yields CAWTRDNSNQPQHF.

This chain uses TRBV6-5 with TRBJ1-1, with D uncertain. V dropped 2 bases and J dropped 1 base, with 11 bases sitting between them. The germline gives CDR1 MNHEY, CDR2 SVGAGI. The length of the CDR3 is 15 residues. For the CDR3, the DNA is TGTGCCAGCAGTTACGGCGGTGCCGAGAACACTGAAGCTTTCTTT. Its protein is CASSYGGAENTEAFF.

The gene calls are TRBV6-1 and TRBJ1-1; no clear D gene. The CDR3 consists of 13 residues. Per the germline V gene, CDR1 is MNHNS and CDR2 is SASEGT. The V end lost 6 bases, the J end lost 0 bases, and 8 bases lay between the germline ends. CDR3 in DNA: TGTGCCAGCAGGGTTACAGTGAACACTGAAGCTTTCTTT. This encodes CASRVTVNTEAFF.

V is TRBV7-9 and J is TRBJ2-3; no firm D call. The germline V gene has CDR1 SEHNR and CDR2 FQNEAQ (reference sequence). V was cut by 1 base and J by 2 bases, with 4 bases left in between. The CDR3 consists of 13 residues. CDR3 bases: TGTGCCAGCAGCTTAGATTCCACAGATACGCAGTATTTT. Encoded protein: CASSLDSTDTQYF.

CDR3 sequence reads: CASTKSQGAGNQPQHF. The CDR3 coding sequence is TGTGCCAGTACCAAATCCCAGGGAGCGGGCAATCAGCCCCAGCATTTT. V is TRBV19 and J is TRBJ1-5; possibly TRBD1 for D (5 bases). Per the germline V gene, CDR1 is LNHDA and CDR2 is SQIVND (reference sequence). This CDR3 has 16 amino acids. Trimming took 7 bases from V and 2 from J, leaving 18 bases between them.

V and J are TRBV19 and TRBJ2-1, with a weak D call TRBD2 (9 bases). The V gene's germline CDR1 is LNHDA and CDR2 SQIVND (reference sequence). This CDR3 region has 22 residues. Trimming removed 4 bases from V and 0 bases from J, with 31 bases in between. CDR3 bases: TGTGCCAGTAGTACCGGGACAGGTATGGGACTAGCAACCTCGAGCTCCTACAATGAGCAGTTCTTC. Translation: CASSTGTGMGLATSSSYNEQFF.

The DNA for the CDR3 is TGCGCCAGCAGTGAGGAGTATAGGTTGGCCAGCCTACTTTCCTATAATTCACCCCTCCACTTT. It is translated as CASSEEYRLASLLSYNSPLHF. This chain links TRBV10-2 with TRBJ1-6; D remains ambiguous. CDR3 length: 21 residues. V gave up 2 bases and J gave up 1 base, with 24 bases separating them. From germline, CDR1 is WSHSY and CDR2 SAAADI.

CDR3 sequence: CASTNQWGAVYGYTF. The CDR3 bases are TGTGCCAGCACTAACCAGTGGGGGGCGGTCTATGGCTACACCTTC. This rearrangement joins TRBV6-5 to TRBJ1-2; TRBD1 is a possible D gene (6 bases). CDR3 length: 15 residues. The germline V gene encodes CDR1 MNHEY and CDR2 SVGAGI. Trimming stripped 7 bases from V and 4 bases from J, with 19 bases between.

The chain uses TRBV2 and TRBJ2-5; D is possibly TRBD1 or TRBD2 (5 bases each). Trimming removed 2 bases at V and 7 bases at J, with 11 bases between. CDR1 and CDR2 from the germline V gene are SNHLY and FYNNEI. The CDR3 is made up of 13 amino acids. CDR3 protein: CASSESQGATQYF. The DNA of the CDR3 is TGTGCCAGCAGTGAATCGCAGGGAGCGACCCAGTACTTC.

This rearrangement joins TRBV5-8 to TRBJ1-2; the D gene is possibly TRBD1 (5 bases). The CDR3 length is 13 residues. Trimming removed 2 bases at V and 8 bases at J, with 13 bases between. The V gene's germline CDR1 is SGHTS and CDR2 YDEGEE. The CDR3 reads CASSFTGTWGYTF. CDR3 DNA sequence: TGTGCCAGCAGCTTCACAGGAACTTGGGGCTACACCTTC.

V gene TRBV11-1 combines with J gene TRBJ1-6, with 7 bases matching TRBD1. V dropped 5 bases and J dropped 7; count of bases not matched to a gene: 11. The CDR3 sequence is 16 residues long. CDR1 is SGHAT and CDR2 is FQDESV in the germline V gene (reference sequence). The CDR3 reads CASSALETGYNSPLHF. The CDR3 DNA follows: TGTGCCAGCAGCGCTTTAGAGACAGGGTACAATTCACCCCTCCACTTT.

The rearrangement joins TRBV28 to TRBJ2-1; TRBD1 agrees at 7 bases. In germline, CDR1 is MDHEN, CDR2 SYDVKM. The CDR3 totals 13 residues. V gave up 4 bases and J gave up 9 bases; unmatched junction bases: 6. The CDR3 here is CASSSRQGSEQFF. In DNA, the CDR3 is TGTGCCAGCAGTTCCCGACAGGGAAGTGAGCAGTTCTTC.

This rearrangement joins TRBV4-1 to TRBJ1-4; 8 nucleotides match TRBD1. This CDR3 region has 14 residues. Germline CDR1 is MGHRA and CDR2 is YSYEKL. J was trimmed by 5 bases and V by 6 bases; bases with no gene match: 5. The CDR3 DNA sequence: TGCGCCAGCAGAGTCGGGACAGGAAATGAAAAACTGTTTTTT. Translating gives CASRVGTGNEKLFF.

This chain links TRBV27 with TRBJ1-5, with TRBD1 matching over 8 bases. The CDR3 contains 16 residues. With V trimmed by 6 bases and J by 0 bases, 7 bases remained unmatched. The V gene's germline CDR1 is MNHEY and CDR2 SMNVEV (reference sequence). This chain's CDR3 is CASRSRTGNSNQPQHF. The CDR3 DNA reads TGTGCCAGCAGGTCCCGGACAGGGAATAGCAATCAGCCCCAGCATTTT.

This chain connects TRBV30 to TRBJ1-4, with D possibly being TRBD1 (5 bases). V was pared by 4 bases and J by 10 bases, with 10 bases between. Germline CDR1 is GTSNPN and CDR2 is SVGIG (reference sequence). This CDR3 has 11 amino acids. CDR3 loop: CAWTRDRKLFF. CDR3 coding DNA: TGTGCCTGGACCCGGGACCGAAAACTGTTTTTT.

The genes are TRBV5-1 and TRBJ2-3; TRBD2 matches at 13 bases. The germline CDR1 and CDR2 sequences are SGHRS and YFSETQ. This CDR3 comprises 14 residues. J gave up 2 bases and V 7 bases, and 1 base lay outside the gene matches. This CDR3 reads CASGLAGVTDTQYF. DNA of the CDR3: TGCGCCAGCGGACTAGCGGGGGTCACAGATACGCAGTATTTT.

This clone was recorded a few times. V gene TRBV6-5 combines with J gene TRBJ1-1; D ambiguous. The CDR3 consists of 11 residues. V lost 2 bases and J 7 bases, leaving 5 bases between the germline ends. CDR1 is MNHEY and CDR2 is SVGAGI in the germline V gene. CDR3: CASSYHSEAFF. CDR3 coding DNA: TGTGCCAGCAGTTACCACAGTGAAGCTTTCTTT.

The J gene is TRBJ2-3, the V gene TRBV7-9, with 7 bases fitting TRBD2. CDR1 and CDR2 from the germline V gene are SEHNR and FQNEAQ (reference sequence). The CDR3 length is 13 residues. V was pared by 3 bases and J by 5 bases, with 2 bases of the junction left unmatched. CDR3 coding DNA: TGTGCCAGCAGCTTGGGGGAGGGAGATACGCAGTATTTT. It translates to CASSLGEGDTQYF.

The V call is TRBV18, the J call TRBJ1-4, with 9 bases lining up with TRBD1. The CDR3 totals 15 residues. Trimming at V came to 3 bases and at J to 7 bases, leaving 6 bases not matched to a gene. Per the germline V gene, CDR1 is KGHSH and CDR2 is LQKENI. The CDR3 bases are TGTGCCAGCTCACCGGGACAGGGAAGTACTGAAAAACTGTTTTTT. Amino acids: CASSPGQGSTEKLFF. The full variable domain, rest sourced from reference TRBV18 and TRBJ1-4, is NAGVMQNPRHLVRRRGQEARLRCSPMKGHSHVYWYRQLPEEGLKFMVYLQKENIIDESGMPKERFSAEFPKEGPSILRIQQVVRGDSAAYFCASSPGQGSTEKLFFGSGTQLSVL.

Comment on this clone: At one boundary the junction diverges from the germline segment, which might be a read error. V is TRBV19 and J is TRBJ1-4; 9 bases match TRBD1. Germline assignment: CDR1 LNHDA and CDR2 SQIVND (reference sequence). The CDR3 runs to 13 residues. The CDR3 nucleotides are TGTGCCTGTAGGGACAGGGTGAATGAAAAACTGTTTTTT. It translates to CACRDRVNEKLFF. Full variable domain (missing parts from reference TRBV19 and TRBJ1-4): DGGITQSPKYLFRKEGQNVTLSCEQNLNHDAMYWYRQDPGQGLRLIYYSQIVNDFQKGDIAEGYSVSREKKESFPLTVTSAQKNPTAFYLCACRDRVNEKLFFGSGTQLSVL.

The genes are TRBV6-1 and TRBJ1-6; weak D call: TRBD1 (5 bases). The ends were cut back, 3 bases at V and 0 bases at J, with 15 bases in the middle. Per germline, CDR1 MNHNS and CDR2 SASEGT. The CDR3 is made up of 18 amino acids. The CDR3 region is CASSDMGRESSYNSPLHF. For the CDR3, the DNA is TGTGCCAGCAGTGATATGGGCAGGGAGAGCTCCTATAATTCACCCCTCCACTTT.

The chain links TRBV19 to TRBJ1-1, with D maybe TRBD1 (6 bases). Germline values: CDR1 LNHDA, CDR2 SQIVND (reference sequence). The V and J ends lost 9 bases and 4 bases respectively, with 24 bases between them. The CDR3 covers 16 residues. CDR3 sequence reads: CASAPTGTTGSTEAFF. CDR3 DNA sequence: TGTGCCAGCGCCCCGACAGGTACGACCGGTTCCACTGAAGCTTTCTTT.

V usage is TRBV6-6 and J usage is TRBJ1-2; TRBD1 agrees at 9 bases. The CDR3 sequence is 14 residues long. CDR1 and CDR2 from the germline V gene are MNHNY and SVGAGI (reference sequence). The V and J ends lost 6 bases and 3 bases, in that order; junction bases with no gene match: 5. The CDR3 reads CASSVTGGDYGYTF. The CDR3 nucleotides read TGTGCCAGCAGCGTGACAGGGGGGGACTATGGCTACACCTTC.